The 6 T cell receptor beta chains given below trace back to one sample, sequenced in a study of T-cell reconstitution after alpha-beta-depleted transplantation in children. The authors prepared the TCRbeta library with unique molecular identifiers. MiXCR, run by TCRdb on the PCR reads, gives a single entry per CDR3 protein. The data hold a few hundred thousand distinct CDR3 sequences, with over 25% observed a single time. Specimen: PBMCs, collected before TCRalphabeta/CD19-depleted stem cell transplant. The receptors shown here come from a boy less than two years old with Wiskott-Aldrich syndrome, due to receive a stem cell transplant.

The rearrangement joins TRBV5-5 to TRBJ1-1; 9 nucleotides line up with TRBD1. Trimming at V came to 5 bases and at J to 0 bases, leaving 5 bases not matched to a gene. The length of the CDR3 is 15 residues. CDR1 is SGHKS, CDR2 YYEKEE, per germline (reference sequence). CDR3 in amino acids: CASSRQGVMNTEAFF. CDR3 nucleotides: TGTGCCAGCAGTCGACAGGGGGTCATGAACACTGAAGCTTTCTTT.

This chain uses TRBV30 with TRBJ2-7; D is possibly TRBD1 (6 bases). This CDR3 spans 15 amino acids. With 3 bases removed from V and 3 bases from J, the gap between germline ends came to 18 bases. The germline gives CDR1 GTSNPN, CDR2 SVGIG (reference sequence). The chain's CDR3 is CAWRLQGKGLYEQYF. For the CDR3, the DNA is TGTGCCTGGAGACTCCAGGGGAAAGGGCTCTACGAGCAGTACTTC.

This clonotype was observed a few times. The rearrangement uses TRBV12-3 or TRBV12-4 and TRBJ1-1; D remains ambiguous. CDR3 length equals 14 residues. Trimming pared 3 bases from V and 0 bases from J, leaving 8 bases between. The CDR3 reads CASSLRVLNTEAFF. The CDR3 region has the DNA TGTGCCAGCAGTTTGCGGGTCCTGAACACTGAAGCTTTCTTT.

The J gene is TRBJ2-3, the V gene TRBV5-6; 8 positions agree with TRBD2. The CDR3 consists of 16 residues. Germline CDR1 reads SGHDT; CDR2 reads YYEEEE. Losses at the gene ends were 1 base for V and 3 bases for J; bases not matched to a gene: 7. The CDR3 loop reads CASSLWSGRVTDTQYF. CDR3 coding DNA: TGTGCCAGCAGCTTGTGGAGCGGGAGAGTTACAGATACGCAGTATTTT.

This clonotype was observed a handful of times. CDR3 region: CASSGLQRNYGYTF. DNA for the CDR3: TGTGCCAGCAGCGGACTACAGAGAAACTATGGCTACACCTTC. The rearrangement joins TRBV2 to TRBJ1-2; D is ambiguous. CDR1 is SNHLY and CDR2 is FYNNEI in the germline V gene. Trimming left V 6 bases short and J 2 bases short, with 13 bases between. This CDR3 has 14 residues. Full variable domain (rest looked up from reference TRBV2 and TRBJ1-2): EPEVTQTPSHQVTQMGQEVILRCVPISNHLYFYWYRQILGQKVEFLVSFYNNEISEKSEIFDDQFSVERPDGSNFTLKIRSTKLEDSAMYFCASSGLQRNYGYTFGSGTRLTVV.

This clonotype was counted only a few times. The CDR3 sequence is CSASSSVTQPQHF. The CDR3 bases are TGCAGTGCGTCCAGTTCCGTCACTCAGCCCCAGCATTTT. The chain carries TRBV20-1 and TRBJ1-5; D call uncertain. V lost 6 bases to trimming and J lost 6 bases, with 15 bases between them. This CDR3 is 13 amino acids long. Germline V CDR1 and CDR2: DFQATT, SNEGSKA (reference sequence).